This T cell receptor (beta chain) was retrieved from a study of cytomegalovirus exposure and HLA in healthy donors. Study findings and constraints: The study carried out a later analysis of TCR beta sequences. It associated under 20,000 of them with specific HLA alleles at a false discovery rate of 0.05. A later analysis found TCR association rates differed by HLA locus, highest for DRB1 and lowest for HLA-C. The majority of CMV-associated TCR beta chains were reported as apparently HLA-restricted in a later analysis. Compared with the roughly 700-donor mean, an Asian-associated ancestry cluster reportedly had fewer N-insertions, according to a later analysis.

The PCR had 60 Vbeta and 13 Jbeta primers. Method: immunoSEQ multiplex PCR; TCRdb's copy keeps in-frame clones and lacks some. The table has roughly 100,000 clones, around 86% seen once. This clone was found a few times. Antigen specificity is unknown. This sequence originates from a man aged 30-40 years in good health and CMV-seropositive. Sequences were obtained from PBMCs.

The CDR3 region is CASSRIQDSGYGYTF. In DNA form, the CDR3 reads TGTGCCAGCTCACGGATTCAAGACAGTGGGTATGGCTACACCTTC. J is TRBJ1-2 and V is TRBV18, with TRBD1 as a possible D gene (5 bases). The V end lost 4 bases, the J end lost 5 bases, and 17 bases lay between the germline ends. CDR1 and CDR2 from the germline V gene are KGHSH and LQKENI. The CDR3 length is 15 residues.